This T cell receptor (beta chain) stems from a study of blood T cells in healthy people across ages. About the study: In model experiments, template switching was able to capture about one barcoded beta molecule for every two T cells that were present.

Findings and caveats of the study: CMV status of donors was unknown, possibly confounding expanded clonotype changes. Diversity of TCR beta per million T cells declined in a roughly linear way with age.

Primers used in a second PCR of roughly 7 to 12 cycles were a sample-barcoded 5' primer and a J-beta primer mix. One entry per CDR3 protein results from TCRdb running MiXCR on the 5' RACE reads. The sample lists some 670,000 distinct CDR3 sequences; under 65% were seen once. This clonotype occurred a few times. Its antigen is currently unknown. The sample taken for sequencing was blood. The receptor's source is a woman older than 75 in good health.

CDR3 bases: TGTGCCAGCAGCCCGGGGGGGTTAAGCTCCTACAATGAGCAGTTCTTC. Its translation: CASSPGGLSSYNEQFF. The chain combines TRBV11-2 with TRBJ2-1; 8 bases are shared with TRBD2. V gave up 5 bases and J gave up 0 bases; unmatched junction bases: 6. Germline values: CDR1 SGHAT, CDR2 FQNNGV. The CDR3 is 16 residues long.